This entry is about one T cell receptor beta chain. These data come from a study of CD8 T cells in Susac syndrome. About the research overall: Blood was drawn from Susac syndrome patients while they were therapy-naive, on corticosteroids, or on intravenous immunoglobulin alone.

With random hexamers, reverse transcription was performed on about 0.5 to 1 ug of RNA. One entry per CDR3 protein results from TCRdb running MiXCR on the immunoSEQ multiplex PCR reads. This sample has roughly 150,000 distinct CDR3 sequences, with about 95% found just once. From germline, CDR1 is DFQATT and CDR2 SNEGSKA (reference sequence). The CDR3 has 13 residues. V dropped 5 bases and J dropped 2 bases, with 12 bases sitting between them. The authors carried out high-throughput sequencing of TCR beta. They applied it to CD8+ and CD4+ T cells obtained from blood. Negative isolation was applied to CD8+ and CD4+ T cells, and FACS enrichment was applied to TEMRA cells.

V usage is TRBV20-1 and J usage is TRBJ2-5; D is perhaps TRBD1 or TRBD2 (5 bases each). This TCR derives from a human donor with Susac syndrome. Sequenced sample: CD4+ T cells from PBMCs. The CDR3 loop is CSAGALAQETQYF. CDR3 DNA: TGCAGTGCTGGGGCTTTAGCGCAAGAGACCCAGTACTTC.